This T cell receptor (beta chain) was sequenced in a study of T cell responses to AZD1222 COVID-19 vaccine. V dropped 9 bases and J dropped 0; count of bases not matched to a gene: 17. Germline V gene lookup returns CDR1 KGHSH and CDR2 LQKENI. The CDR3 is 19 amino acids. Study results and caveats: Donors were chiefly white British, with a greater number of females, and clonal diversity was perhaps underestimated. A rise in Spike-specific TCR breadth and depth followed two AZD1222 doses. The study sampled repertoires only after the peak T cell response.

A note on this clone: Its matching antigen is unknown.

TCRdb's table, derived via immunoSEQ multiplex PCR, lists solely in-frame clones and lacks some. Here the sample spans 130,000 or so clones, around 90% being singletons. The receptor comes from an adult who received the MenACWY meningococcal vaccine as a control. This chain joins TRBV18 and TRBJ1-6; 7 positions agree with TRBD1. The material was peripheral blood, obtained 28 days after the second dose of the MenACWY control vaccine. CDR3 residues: CARPKGDSEFSSYNSPLHF. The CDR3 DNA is TGTGCCAGACCAAAAGGGGACAGTGAGTTTAGCTCCTATAATTCACCCCTCCACTTT.